This T cell receptor beta chain derives from a study of T cell clones after liver transplantation. Whole-study context: Pre-transplant mixed lymphocyte reactions yielded third-party-reactive TCRbeta sequences as comparators for graft-donor-reactive sequences.

This clone was detected only a few times. Its specificity is not known. CDR1 and CDR2 (germline): WNHNN, SYGVQD (reference sequence). This CDR3 is built from 15 residues. J was trimmed by 0 bases and V by 4 bases; bases with no gene match: 3. Produced via immunoSEQ multiplex PCR; TCRdb's table is partial and in-frame only. This sample has a few thousand clones, with approximately 39% found just once. Proliferating CFSE-low MLR cells were sequenced to define alloreactive TCRbeta sequences. Pre-transplant recipient cells responded to graft donor PBMCs, splenocytes, lymph-node cells, or third-party PBMCs.

This chain connects TRBV10-1 to TRBJ2-7; 10 bases agree with TRBD2. The sample was CD4+ T cells from cultured PBMCs. The sequence was collected from a human patient who received a liver transplant. Some T cells may be supplied by the graft donor. This chain's CDR3 is CASSASGSGSYEQYF. The CDR3 DNA reads TGCGCCAGCAGTGCTAGCGGGAGTGGCTCCTACGAGCAGTACTTC.